The rows below give T cell receptor beta chains drawn from one sample of a study of yellow fever vaccine responses in identical twins. TCRdb reprocessed the RT-PCR reads with MiXCR, giving one entry per CDR3 protein. The data show about 9,600 distinct CDR3 sequences, less than 90% seen once. Material: T cells from blood (PBMCs), unsorted or a sorted subset (not recorded which), obtained before or after yellow fever vaccination (not recorded which). The receptors were gathered from a woman younger than 35 who received the yellow fever vaccine. CDR3s include the opening cysteine and the closing phenylalanine or tryptophan. Fields, in order: D gene, V gene, clone size, J gene, CDR3 length, CDR3 DNA, CDR3 protein. A D gene is named only where the DNA matches it firmly. Rows may omit the clone size; those that give it use once, few, many or a size class.

>TRBD2|TRBV3-1|-|TRBJ2-3|15
TGTGCCAGCAGCCCTGTGCGGGGGAGCACAGATACGCAGTATTTT
CASSPVRGSTDTQYF
>-|TRBV23-1|-|TRBJ1-6|15
TGCGCCAGCAGTCAATCGAATAGAGATAATTCACCCCTCCACTTT
CASSQSNRDNSPLHF
>-|TRBV29-1|few|TRBJ2-1|12
TGCAGCGTTGAAAGGGCATACAATGAGCAGTTCTTC
CSVERAYNEQFF
>TRBD1|TRBV4-1|once|TRBJ1-5|17
TGCGCCAGCAGCCCATTAGTCCCGGGACAGGGCAATCAGCCCCAGCATTTT
CASSPLVPGQGNQPQHF
>-|TRBV11-1|-|TRBJ2-2|13
TGTGCCAGCAGCTTTGGGGACACCGGGGAGCTGTTTTTT
CASSFGDTGELFF
>TRBD1|TRBV6-1|-|TRBJ1-5|17
TGTGCCAGCAGTGAATGGACAGGGAGATTTAGCAATCAGCCCCAGCATTTT
CASSEWTGRFSNQPQHF
>-|TRBV7-6|once|TRBJ1-1|13
TGTGCCAGCAGCTTTAACGTGAACACTGAAGCTTTCTTT
CASSFNVNTEAFF
>TRBD1|TRBV12-3/TRBV12-4|-|TRBJ1-1|15
TGTGCCAGCACCACCCCCGACAGGGCGTACACTGAAGCTTTCTTT
CASTTPDRAYTEAFF
>-|TRBV15|-|TRBJ1-1|18
TGTGCCACCAGCAGAGATCGAGTGATGGACACCTCGAACACTGAAGCTTTCTTT
CATSRDRVMDTSNTEAFF
>-|TRBV23-1|few|TRBJ1-5|15
TGCGCCAGCAGTCGCCGGGACACCGGCAATCAGCCCCAGCATTTT
CASSRRDTGNQPQHF
>-|TRBV11-1|-|TRBJ2-1|12
TGTGCCAGCAGCTTAGTTTGGCATGAGCAGTTCTTC
CASSLVWHEQFF
>-|TRBV11-2|-|TRBJ2-1|17
TGTGCCAGCAGCTTAGGCCCATCTAGTTTTTTTCGCAATGAGCAGTTCTTC
CASSLGPSSFFRNEQFF
>-|TRBV2|-|TRBJ2-7|13
TGTGCCAGCACGCAGGCCGACTCCTACGAGCAGTACTTC
CASTQADSYEQYF
>-|TRBV18|-|TRBJ2-5|12
TGTGCCAGCTCACCACCAGGACAGACCCAGTACTTC
CASSPPGQTQYF
>-|TRBV4-1|-|TRBJ2-5|16
TGCGCCAGCAGCCAAGATGGCAGGGTGGGGCAAGAGACCCAGTACTTC
CASSQDGRVGQETQYF
>-|TRBV27|-|TRBJ2-3|14
TGTGCCAGCAGTTTATTCGGGATCGCAGATACGCAGTATTTT
CASSLFGIADTQYF
>-|TRBV20-1|-|TRBJ1-2|13
TGCAGTGCTAGTCAGTCCCCTGCGGGTGGCTACACCTTC
CSASQSPAGGYTF
>TRBD1|TRBV15|-|TRBJ1-1|15
TGTGCCACCAGCAGCGGACAGGGAGTCGGTCCTGAAGCTTTCTTT
CATSSGQGVGPEAFF
>-|TRBV6-1|-|TRBJ1-1|15
TGTGCCAGCAGTACGGGGGCCGCTGGTTCCGCTGAAGCTTTCTTT
CASSTGAAGSAEAFF
>-|TRBV13|few|TRBJ2-1|14
TGTGCCAGCAGTAAAAGAAGTTCCTACAATGAGCAGTTCTTC
CASSKRSSYNEQFF
>TRBD2|TRBV2|once|TRBJ2-3|11
TGTGCCAGCTTCTTCCGGGAGGGTGTGTATTTT
CASFFREGVYF
>-|TRBV6-1|-|TRBJ1-1|12
TGTGCCAGCACTCGGGGGAACACTGAAGCTTTCTTT
CASTRGNTEAFF
>-|TRBV3-1|-|TRBJ2-5|12
TGTGCCAGCAGCCATGCCGCAGAGACCCAGTACTTC
CASSHAAETQYF
>-|TRBV24-1|-|TRBJ1-5|15
TGTGCCACCTGGGAGGCGGGGGAGGGCAATCAGCCCCAGCATTTT
CATWEAGEGNQPQHF
>-|TRBV19|-|TRBJ2-1|14
TGTGCCAGTAGCGCAGGGATCACCTACAATGAGCAGTTCTTC
CASSAGITYNEQFF
>-|TRBV4-3|-|TRBJ2-1|13
TGCGCCAGCAGCCAAGAGCTATACAATGAGCAGTTCTTC
CASSQELYNEQFF
>TRBD2|TRBV11-2|-|TRBJ2-3|16
TGTGCCAGCAGCCCACCGACTAGCGGGGAGGAAGGGACGCAGTATTTT
CASSPPTSGEEGTQYF
>-|TRBV15|-|TRBJ2-2|16
TGTGCCACCAGCAGAGATATAGACAGAATCACCGGGGAGCTGTTTTTT
CATSRDIDRITGELFF
>-|TRBV2|-|TRBJ2-3|12
TGTGCCAGCAGTGGATCCACAGATACGCAGTATTTT
CASSGSTDTQYF
>TRBD1|TRBV10-3|-|TRBJ1-1|16
TGTGCCATCAGTGAGGCTCGGGACAGGGGGATCGCTGAAGCTTTCTTT
CAISEARDRGIAEAFF
>-|TRBV11-1|-|TRBJ2-7|13
TGTGCCAGCAGCGCCCACAGGGTCGGGGAGCAGTACTTC
CASSAHRVGEQYF
>TRBD1|TRBV29-1|once|TRBJ1-6|13
TGCAGCGTCAGAACAGGGGGGGATTCACCCCTCCACTTT
CSVRTGGDSPLHF
>-|TRBV2|-|TRBJ2-5|13
TGTGCCAGCAGTTTTGGGCCCGGAGAGACCCAGTACTTC
CASSFGPGETQYF
>-|TRBV11-3|-|TRBJ1-2|13
TGTGCCAGCAGCCTCGGACAGAACTATGGCTACACCTTC
CASSLGQNYGYTF
>-|TRBV5-6|-|TRBJ2-1|15
TGTGCCAGCAGCTTGAGGGGAAGCTCCTACAATGAGCAGTTCTTC
CASSLRGSSYNEQFF
>-|TRBV2|-|TRBJ2-3|12
TGTGCCAGCAGCATACCCAACGATACGCAGTATTTT
CASSIPNDTQYF
>-|TRBV12-3/TRBV12-4|-|TRBJ1-2|13
TGTGCCAGCACCCTCCACTCGGGGGGTGGCTACACCTTC
CASTLHSGGGYTF
>-|TRBV12-3/TRBV12-4|-|TRBJ1-5|12
TGTGCCAGCACCCTTCACAATCAGCCCCAGCATTTT
CASTLHNQPQHF
>TRBD1|TRBV12-3/TRBV12-4|once|TRBJ1-6|16
TGTGCCAGCAGTATCCACGGGACAGGCGGGGGTTCACCCCTCCACTTT
CASSIHGTGGGSPLHF
>-|TRBV5-1|few|TRBJ2-2|11
TGCGCCAGCAGCTTCATCGGGGAGCTGTTTTTT
CASSFIGELFF
>-|TRBV11-2|once|TRBJ2-2|13
TGTGCCAGCAGCTTATGGGCCACCGGGGAGCTGTTTTTT
CASSLWATGELFF
>-|TRBV29-1|-|TRBJ1-2|12
TGCAGCGTTGGGGCAAGGGAAAATGGCTACACCTTC
CSVGARENGYTF
>-|TRBV29-1|-|TRBJ2-1|11
TGCAGCGCCCGGGGGAGACATGAGCAGTTCTTC
CSARGRHEQFF
>-|TRBV20-1|-|TRBJ1-5|10
TGCAGTGCTTGCAATCAGCCCCAGCATTTT
CSACNQPQHF
>TRBD1|TRBV29-1|-|TRBJ1-2|13
TGCAGCGTTGATACAGGGGGATCGTATGGCTACACCTTC
CSVDTGGSYGYTF
>-|TRBV13|-|TRBJ2-3|13
TGTGCCAGCAGCTTGGGCCCCACAGATACGCAGTATTTT
CASSLGPTDTQYF
>-|TRBV12-3/TRBV12-4|-|TRBJ2-1|16
TGTGCCAGCAGTTTCACAAGCGGGCGAACCTACAATGAGCAGTTCTTC
CASSFTSGRTYNEQFF
>-|TRBV14|-|TRBJ2-5|15
TGTGCCAGCAGCCCCAGGACTAACCACCCGAGGGCCCAGTACTTC
CASSPRTNHPRAQYF
>-|TRBV9|-|TRBJ1-3|17
TGTGCCAGCAGCTCGGGGGGAACTGCGGTCTCTGGAAACACCATATATTTT
CASSSGGTAVSGNTIYF
>TRBD2|TRBV6-2/TRBV6-3|-|TRBJ2-4|16
TGTGCCAGCAGTTACGCGCGGGAGGGGAGCAAAAACATTCAGTACTTC
CASSYAREGSKNIQYF
>TRBD2|TRBV4-1|-|TRBJ2-1|17
TGCGCCAGCAGCCAAGATCTCCCAGCGGGGGGGAACAATGAGCAGTTCTTC
CASSQDLPAGGNNEQFF
>-|TRBV28|-|TRBJ2-1|13
TGTGCCAGCAGTTCCACCGGAGACAATGAGCAGTTCTTC
CASSSTGDNEQFF
>TRBD2|TRBV10-1|-|TRBJ2-1|17
TGCGCCAGCAGTGCTCCGGGACTAGCGGGGGGTTCGCATGAGCAGTTCTTC
CASSAPGLAGGSHEQFF
>-|TRBV5-4|-|TRBJ2-1|16
TGTGCCAGCAGCTTGTCATCGGGTTCCGGATACAATGAGCAGTTCTTC
CASSLSSGSGYNEQFF
>-|TRBV4-2|-|TRBJ2-3|11
TGTGCCAGCAGCCGACAAGATACGCAGTATTTT
CASSRQDTQYF